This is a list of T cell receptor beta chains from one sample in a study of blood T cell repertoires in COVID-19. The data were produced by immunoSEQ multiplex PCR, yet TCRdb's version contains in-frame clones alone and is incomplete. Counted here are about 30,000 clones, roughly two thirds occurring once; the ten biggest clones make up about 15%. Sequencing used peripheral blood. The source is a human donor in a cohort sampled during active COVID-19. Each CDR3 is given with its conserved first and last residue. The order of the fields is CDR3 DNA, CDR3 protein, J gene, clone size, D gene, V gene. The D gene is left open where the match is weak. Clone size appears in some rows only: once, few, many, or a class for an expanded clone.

DNA: TGTGCCAGTAGTCCTCCAGGGGGATACACCGGGGAGCTGTTTTTT; CDR3: CASSPPGGYTGELFF; J: TRBJ2-2; size: NA; D: TRBD1; V: TRBV19
DNA: TGCGCCAGCAGCCAAGGACAGGGCCCCTATGGCTACACCTTC; CDR3: CASSQGQGPYGYTF; J: TRBJ1-2; size: once; D: TRBD1; V: TRBV4-1
DNA: TGTGCCAGTAGCTTGCAGGCATTCTCCTACGAGCAGTACTTC; CDR3: CASSLQAFSYEQYF; J: TRBJ2-7; size: NA; D: NA; V: TRBV19
DNA: TGTGCCAGCAGTTACAGGCAGCGCCCCTACGAGCAGTACTTC; CDR3: CASSYRQRPYEQYF; J: TRBJ2-7; size: NA; D: NA; V: TRBV6-6
DNA: TGCGCCAGCAGCCCAGGACTAGCGGGGTACAATGAGCAGTTCTTC; CDR3: CASSPGLAGYNEQFF; J: TRBJ2-1; size: NA; D: TRBD2; V: TRBV4-3
DNA: TGCGCCAGCGCCCCGGGACAGGGATTTTTGAACACTGAAGCTTTCTTT; CDR3: CASAPGQGFLNTEAFF; J: TRBJ1-1; size: few; D: TRBD1; V: TRBV4-3
DNA: TGCGCCAGCAGCTCCAACCCGGGACTGGGACACAATGAGCAGTTCTTC; CDR3: CASSSNPGLGHNEQFF; J: TRBJ2-1; size: few; D: NA; V: TRBV5-1
DNA: TGCGCCAGCAACCCGGGACTAGCAGCCTCCGGGCAGTTCTTC; CDR3: CASNPGLAASGQFF; J: TRBJ2-1; size: few; D: TRBD2; V: TRBV5-1
DNA: TGTGCCATCCGGGCGGGGAGCACAGATACGCAGTATTTT; CDR3: CAIRAGSTDTQYF; J: TRBJ2-3; size: NA; D: NA; V: TRBV27
DNA: TGCAGTGCTAGTCTTACAGGGGAGGTCGGCACCGGGGAGCTGTTTTTT; CDR3: CSASLTGEVGTGELFF; J: TRBJ2-2; size: NA; D: NA; V: TRBV20-1
DNA: TGTGCCAGCAGCCAATCTAGTGGGACAGGGGGCACAGATACGCAGTATTTT; CDR3: CASSQSSGTGGTDTQYF; J: TRBJ2-3; size: many; D: TRBD1; V: TRBV3-1/TRBV3-2
DNA: TGTGCCAGCAGCGTAGTTCCAGGGGTTGAGGAGACCCAGTACTTC; CDR3: CASSVVPGVEETQYF; J: TRBJ2-5; size: NA; D: NA; V: TRBV9
DNA: TGTGCCAGCAGCTCAGGACTAGATGGGGATGAGCAGTTCTTC; CDR3: CASSSGLDGDEQFF; J: TRBJ2-1; size: NA; D: TRBD2; V: TRBV7-9
DNA: TGTGCCAGCAGCGAGACCGGGACAGGGTTATCTGAAGCTTTCTTT; CDR3: CASSETGTGLSEAFF; J: TRBJ1-1; size: NA; D: TRBD1; V: TRBV2
DNA: TGTGCCAGCAGCTCACTTAGCGGGGGGCTTTCCTACGAGCAGTACTTC; CDR3: CASSSLSGGLSYEQYF; J: TRBJ2-7; size: NA; D: TRBD2; V: TRBV5-4
DNA: TGTGCCAGCAGCTCCGAGTCTGTCGATCAGGCCCAGCATTTT; CDR3: CASSSESVDQAQHF; J: TRBJ1-5; size: NA; D: NA; V: TRBV7-8
DNA: TGTGCCAGCAGCCTACTAGCGGCTTGGACCGGGGAGCTGTTTTTT; CDR3: CASSLLAAWTGELFF; J: TRBJ2-2; size: NA; D: TRBD2; V: TRBV7-3
DNA: TGTGCCAGCAGCTTGGTGACAGGGGTACACGAGCAGTACTTC; CDR3: CASSLVTGVHEQYF; J: TRBJ2-7; size: NA; D: TRBD1; V: TRBV5-4
DNA: TGTGCCAGCAGCATTAGCGGGAGCTCCTACAATGAGCAGTTCTTC; CDR3: CASSISGSSYNEQFF; J: TRBJ2-1; size: NA; D: TRBD2; V: TRBV5-5
DNA: TGTGCCAGTAGTATAGGGGCAGCGGTAACTGAAGCTTTCTTT; CDR3: CASSIGAAVTEAFF; J: TRBJ1-1; size: NA; D: NA; V: TRBV19
DNA: TGTGCCAGAAGCTTGGGGCTAGCGGGGTCCACAGATACGCAGTATTTT; CDR3: CARSLGLAGSTDTQYF; J: TRBJ2-3; size: NA; D: TRBD2; V: TRBV5-3
DNA: TGTGCCAGTAGTCTAGATGCAGGCGCCAGCTCCTACGAGCAGTACTTC; CDR3: CASSLDAGASSYEQYF; J: TRBJ2-7; size: medium-sized; D: NA; V: TRBV19
DNA: TGTGCCAGCAGCCCCGCGCGACAAGTGAACACTGAAGCTTTCTTT; CDR3: CASSPARQVNTEAFF; J: TRBJ1-1; size: NA; D: NA; V: TRBV7-2
DNA: TGCAGCGTCGACAGTTTGGACCCGAAGGGCTACACCTTC; CDR3: CSVDSLDPKGYTF; J: TRBJ1-2; size: medium-sized; D: NA; V: TRBV29-1
DNA: TGTGCCAGCAGCTTAGAGGTAGCGGGGGCCTTTACGCAGTATTTT; CDR3: CASSLEVAGAFTQYF; J: TRBJ2-3; size: few; D: TRBD2; V: TRBV7-3
DNA: TGTGCCAGCAGCACACACAGGGGCCCTGGGGCCAACGTCCTGACTTTC; CDR3: CASSTHRGPGANVLTF; J: TRBJ2-6; size: NA; D: TRBD1; V: TRBV9
DNA: TGTGCCAGCAGCCCTACGGGGGATTCACCCCTCCACTTT; CDR3: CASSPTGDSPLHF; J: TRBJ1-6; size: NA; D: NA; V: TRBV28
DNA: TGTGCCAGCAGTTTGTTCGACAGGGTGAGCTATAATTCACCCCTCCACTTT; CDR3: CASSLFDRVSYNSPLHF; J: TRBJ1-6; size: NA; D: TRBD1; V: TRBV27
DNA: TGCAGTGCTAGTAATTTTGCGGGGGGGGGCAATGAGCAGTTCTTC; CDR3: CSASNFAGGGNEQFF; J: TRBJ2-1; size: NA; D: TRBD2; V: TRBV20-1
DNA: TGTGCCAGCAGTACGGGAGTCGAGGAGACCCAGTACTTC; CDR3: CASSTGVEETQYF; J: TRBJ2-5; size: NA; D: NA; V: TRBV6-2/TRBV6-3
DNA: TGTGCCAGCAGACCTCAGCGGTCTAGCACAGATACGCAGTATTTT; CDR3: CASRPQRSSTDTQYF; J: TRBJ2-3; size: NA; D: NA; V: TRBV14
DNA: TGTGCCAGCAGCGTAGCGGGACAAGAGACCCAGTACTTC; CDR3: CASSVAGQETQYF; J: TRBJ2-5; size: NA; D: NA; V: TRBV9
DNA: TGTGCCAGCAGTTTACAGCGGGAGATCACCGGGGAGCTGTTTTTT; CDR3: CASSLQREITGELFF; J: TRBJ2-2; size: NA; D: TRBD2; V: TRBV27